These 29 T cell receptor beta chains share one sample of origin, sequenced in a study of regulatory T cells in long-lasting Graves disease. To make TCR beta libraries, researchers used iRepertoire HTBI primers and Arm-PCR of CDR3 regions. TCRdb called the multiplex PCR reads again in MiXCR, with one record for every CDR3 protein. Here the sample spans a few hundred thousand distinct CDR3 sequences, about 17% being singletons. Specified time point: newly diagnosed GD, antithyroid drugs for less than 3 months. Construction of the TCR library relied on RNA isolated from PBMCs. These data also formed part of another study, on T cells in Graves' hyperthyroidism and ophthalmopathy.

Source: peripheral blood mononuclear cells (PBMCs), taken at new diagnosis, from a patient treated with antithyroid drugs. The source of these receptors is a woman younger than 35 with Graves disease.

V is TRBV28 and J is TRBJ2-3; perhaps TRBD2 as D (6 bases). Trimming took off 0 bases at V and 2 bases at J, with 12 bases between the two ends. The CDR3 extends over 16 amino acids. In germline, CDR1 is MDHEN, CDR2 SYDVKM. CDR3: CASSLWEGRYTDTQYF. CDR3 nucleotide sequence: TGTGCCAGCAGTTTATGGGAGGGGAGATACACAGATACGCAGTATTTT.

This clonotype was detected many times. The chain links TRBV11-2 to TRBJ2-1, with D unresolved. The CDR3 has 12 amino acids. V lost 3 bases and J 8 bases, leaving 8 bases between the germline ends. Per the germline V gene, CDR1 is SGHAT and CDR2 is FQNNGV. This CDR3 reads CASSLLVYEQFF. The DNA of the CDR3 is TGTGCCAGCAGCTTGCTGGTATATGAGCAGTTCTTC.

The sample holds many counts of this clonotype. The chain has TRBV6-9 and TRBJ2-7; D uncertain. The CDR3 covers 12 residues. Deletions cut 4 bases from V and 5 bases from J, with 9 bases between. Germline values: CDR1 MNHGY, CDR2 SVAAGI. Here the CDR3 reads CASSLPGDEQYF. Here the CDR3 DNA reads TGTGCCAGCAGTTTACCGGGCGACGAGCAGTACTTC.

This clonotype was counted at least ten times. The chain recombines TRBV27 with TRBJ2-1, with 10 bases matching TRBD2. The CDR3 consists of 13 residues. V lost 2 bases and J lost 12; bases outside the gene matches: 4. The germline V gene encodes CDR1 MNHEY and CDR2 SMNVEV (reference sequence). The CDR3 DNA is TGTGCCAGCAGTTTAATGCGGACTAGCGGGCAGTTCTTC. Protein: CASSLMRTSGQFF.

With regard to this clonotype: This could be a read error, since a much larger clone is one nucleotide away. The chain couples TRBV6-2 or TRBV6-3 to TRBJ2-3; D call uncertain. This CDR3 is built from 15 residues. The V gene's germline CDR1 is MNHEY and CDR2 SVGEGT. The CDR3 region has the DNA TGTGCCGGCAGTTACCAGCCAACTACAACAGATACGCAGTATTTT. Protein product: CAGSYQPTTTDTQYF.

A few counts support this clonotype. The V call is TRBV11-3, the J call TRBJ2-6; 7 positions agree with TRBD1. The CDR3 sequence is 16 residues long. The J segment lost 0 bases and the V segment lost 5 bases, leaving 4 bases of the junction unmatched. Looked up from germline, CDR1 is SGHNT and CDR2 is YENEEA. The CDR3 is CASSRDSYSGANVLTF. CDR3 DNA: TGTGCCAGCAGCCGGGACAGCTACTCTGGGGCCAACGTCCTGACTTTC. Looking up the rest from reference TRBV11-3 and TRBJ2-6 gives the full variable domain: EAGVVQSPRYKIIEKKQPVAFWCNPISGHNTLYWYLQNLGQGPELLIRYENEEAVDDSQLPKDRFSAERLKGVDSTLKIQPAELGDSAVYLCASSRDSYSGANVLTFGAGSRLTVL.

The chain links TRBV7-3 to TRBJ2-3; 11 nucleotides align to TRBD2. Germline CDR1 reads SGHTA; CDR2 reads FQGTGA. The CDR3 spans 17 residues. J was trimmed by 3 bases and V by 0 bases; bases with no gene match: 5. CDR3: CASSLTRASGRTDTQYF. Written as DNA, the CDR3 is TGTGCCAGCAGCTTAACGAGGGCTAGCGGGAGGACAGATACGCAGTATTTT.

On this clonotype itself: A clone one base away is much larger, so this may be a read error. The CDR3 DNA follows: TGTGCCAGCAGGTGGGGAACGCAGGCCATGAGAGCGGGACTCCACGAGCAGTACTTC. Translation gives CASRWGTQAMRAGLHEQYF. The rearrangement joins TRBV2 to TRBJ2-7, with 7 bases matching TRBD2. V was clipped by 6 bases and J by 5 bases; unmatched bases: 25. The CDR3 is made up of 19 amino acids. CDR1 and CDR2 from the germline V gene are SNHLY and FYNNEI.

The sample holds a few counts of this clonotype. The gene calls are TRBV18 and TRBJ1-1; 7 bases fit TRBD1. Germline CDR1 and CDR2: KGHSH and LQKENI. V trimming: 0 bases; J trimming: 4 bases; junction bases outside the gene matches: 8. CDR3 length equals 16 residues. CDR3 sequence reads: CASSPPGGGRGTEAFF. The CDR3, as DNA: TGTGCCAGCTCACCACCTGGAGGGGGCCGGGGCACTGAAGCTTTCTTT.

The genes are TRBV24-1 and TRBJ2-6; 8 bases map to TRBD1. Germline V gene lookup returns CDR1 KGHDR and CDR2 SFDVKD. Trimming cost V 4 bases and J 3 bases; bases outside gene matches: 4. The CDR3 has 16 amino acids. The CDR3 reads CATSDPQGGGANVLTF. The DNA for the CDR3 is TGTGCCACCAGTGACCCACAGGGGGGTGGGGCCAACGTCCTGACTTTC.

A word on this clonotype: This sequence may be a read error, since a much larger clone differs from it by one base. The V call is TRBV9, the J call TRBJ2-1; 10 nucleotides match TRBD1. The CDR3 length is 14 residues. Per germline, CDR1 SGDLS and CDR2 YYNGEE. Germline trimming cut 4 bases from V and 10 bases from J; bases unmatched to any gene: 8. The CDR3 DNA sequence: TGTGCCAGCAGCCCCAGGGACAGGGGAGACGAGCAGTTCTTC. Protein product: CASSPRDRGDEQFF. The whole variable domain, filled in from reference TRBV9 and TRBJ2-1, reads DSGVTQTPKHLITATGQRVTLRCSPRSGDLSVYWYQQSLDQGLQFLIQYYNGEERAKGNILERFSAQQFPDLHSELNLSSLELGDSALYFCASSPRDRGDEQFFGPGTRLTVL.

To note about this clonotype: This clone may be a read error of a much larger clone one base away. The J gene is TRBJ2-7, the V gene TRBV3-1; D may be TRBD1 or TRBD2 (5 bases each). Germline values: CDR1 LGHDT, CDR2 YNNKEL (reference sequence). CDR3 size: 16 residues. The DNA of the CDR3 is TGTGCCAGCAGCCAAGACATCCCCTCATCTGGGGACGAGCGGTACTTC. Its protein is CASSQDIPSSGDERYF.

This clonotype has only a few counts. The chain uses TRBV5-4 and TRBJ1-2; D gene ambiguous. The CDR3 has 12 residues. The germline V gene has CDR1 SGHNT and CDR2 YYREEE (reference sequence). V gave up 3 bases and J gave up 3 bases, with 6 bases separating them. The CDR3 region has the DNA TGTGCCAGCAGCTCAAGGGACTATGGCTACACCTTC. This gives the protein CASSSRDYGYTF.

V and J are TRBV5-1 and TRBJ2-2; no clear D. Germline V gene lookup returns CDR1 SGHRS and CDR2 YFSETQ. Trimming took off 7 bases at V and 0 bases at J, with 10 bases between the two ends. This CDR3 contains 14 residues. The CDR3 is CASCITPNTGELFF. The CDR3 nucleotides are TGCGCCAGCTGCATAACTCCGAACACCGGGGAGCTGTTTTTT.

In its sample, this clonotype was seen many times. The CDR3 region is CASSSPISYEQYF. The CDR3 nucleotides read TGTGCCAGCAGTTCCCCCATCTCCTACGAGCAGTACTTC. The chain is built from TRBV27 and TRBJ2-7, with D unresolved. The germline gives CDR1 MNHEY, CDR2 SMNVEV (reference sequence). V lost 4 bases and J lost 0, with 7 bases in between. The CDR3 is made up of 13 amino acids.

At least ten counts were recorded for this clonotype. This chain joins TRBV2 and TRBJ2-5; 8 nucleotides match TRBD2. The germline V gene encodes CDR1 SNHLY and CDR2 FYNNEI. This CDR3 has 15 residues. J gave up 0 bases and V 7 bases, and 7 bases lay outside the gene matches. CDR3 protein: CASTATSVYQETQYF. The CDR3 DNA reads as TGTGCCAGCACCGCGACTAGCGTCTACCAAGAGACCCAGTACTTC.

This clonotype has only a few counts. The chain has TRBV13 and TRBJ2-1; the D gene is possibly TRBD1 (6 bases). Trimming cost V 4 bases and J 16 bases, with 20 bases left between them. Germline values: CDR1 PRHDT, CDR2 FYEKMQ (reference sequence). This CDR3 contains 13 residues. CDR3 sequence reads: CASSWKGADSPFF. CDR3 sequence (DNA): TGTGCCAGCAGCTGGAAGGGTGCGGACAGTCCATTCTTC.

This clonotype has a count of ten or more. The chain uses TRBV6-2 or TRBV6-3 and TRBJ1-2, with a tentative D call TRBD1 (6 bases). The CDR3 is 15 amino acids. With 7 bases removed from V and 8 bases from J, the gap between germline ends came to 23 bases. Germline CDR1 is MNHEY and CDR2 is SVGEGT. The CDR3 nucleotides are TGTGCCAGCAAAGAAGGGGTAGGGGGGATAGGGGGCTACACCTTC. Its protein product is CASKEGVGGIGGYTF.

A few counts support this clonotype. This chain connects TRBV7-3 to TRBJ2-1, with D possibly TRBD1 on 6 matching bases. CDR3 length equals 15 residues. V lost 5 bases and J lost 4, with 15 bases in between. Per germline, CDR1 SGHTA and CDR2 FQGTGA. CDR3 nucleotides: TGTGCCAGCAGCCCACAGGGACGGCAATACAATGAGCAGTTCTTC. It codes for CASSPQGRQYNEQFF.

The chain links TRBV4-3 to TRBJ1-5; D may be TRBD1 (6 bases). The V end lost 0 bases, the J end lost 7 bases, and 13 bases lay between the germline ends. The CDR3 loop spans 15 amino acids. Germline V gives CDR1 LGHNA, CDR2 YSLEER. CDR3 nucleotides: TGCGCCAGCAGCCAAGATGGAACAGGGCGGCAGCCCCAGCATTTT. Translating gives CASSQDGTGRQPQHF.

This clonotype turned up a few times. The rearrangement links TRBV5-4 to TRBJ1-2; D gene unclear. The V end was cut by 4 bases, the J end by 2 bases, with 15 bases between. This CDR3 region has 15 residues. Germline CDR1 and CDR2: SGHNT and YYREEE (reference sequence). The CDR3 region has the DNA TGTGCCAGCAGCCTACCGACGGCGCCCAACTATGGCTACACCTTC. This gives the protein CASSLPTAPNYGYTF. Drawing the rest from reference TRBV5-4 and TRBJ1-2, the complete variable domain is ETGVTQSPTHLIKTRGQQVTLRCSSQSGHNTVSWYQQALGQGPQFIFQYYREEENGRGNFPPRFSGLQFPNYSSELNVNALELDDSALYLCASSLPTAPNYGYTFGSGTRLTVV.

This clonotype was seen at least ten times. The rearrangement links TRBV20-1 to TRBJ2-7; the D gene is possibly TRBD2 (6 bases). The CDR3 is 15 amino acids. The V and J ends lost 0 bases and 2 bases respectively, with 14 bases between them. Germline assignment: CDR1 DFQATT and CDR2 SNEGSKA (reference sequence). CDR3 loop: CSARDPAGPPYEQYF. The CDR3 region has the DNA TGCAGTGCTAGAGATCCTGCGGGACCCCCCTACGAGCAGTACTTC.

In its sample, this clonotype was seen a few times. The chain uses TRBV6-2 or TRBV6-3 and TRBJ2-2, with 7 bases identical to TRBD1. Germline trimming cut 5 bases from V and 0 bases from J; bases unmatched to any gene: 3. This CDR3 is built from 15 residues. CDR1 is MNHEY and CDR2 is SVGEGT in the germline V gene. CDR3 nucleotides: TGTGCCAGCAGTGTGCAGGGGGCGAACACCGGGGAGCTGTTTTTT. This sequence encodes CASSVQGANTGELFF.

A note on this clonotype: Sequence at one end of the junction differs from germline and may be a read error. For the CDR3, the DNA is TGTGCCAGCAGCCCACGCGGACTTCGTAGCACAAATACGCAGTATTTT. Translation gives CASSPRGLRSTNTQYF. The J gene is TRBJ2-3, the V gene TRBV11-2; possibly TRBD2 for D (5 bases). The CDR3 has 16 residues. Germline V lookup: CDR1 SGHAT, CDR2 FQNNGV.

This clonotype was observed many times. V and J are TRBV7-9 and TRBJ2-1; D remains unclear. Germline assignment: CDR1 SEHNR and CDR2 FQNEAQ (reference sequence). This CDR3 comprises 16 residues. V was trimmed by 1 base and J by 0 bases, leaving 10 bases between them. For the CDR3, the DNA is TGTGCCAGCAGCTTAGTTGCCCTAGGCTCCTACAATGAGCAGTTCTTC. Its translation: CASSLVALGSYNEQFF. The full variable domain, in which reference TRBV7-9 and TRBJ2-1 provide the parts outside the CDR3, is DTGVSQNPRHKITKRGQNVTFRCDPISEHNRLYWYRQTLGQGPEFLTYFQNEAQLEKSRLLSDRFSAERPKGSFSTLEIQRTEQGDSAMYLCASSLVALGSYNEQFFGPGTRLTVL.

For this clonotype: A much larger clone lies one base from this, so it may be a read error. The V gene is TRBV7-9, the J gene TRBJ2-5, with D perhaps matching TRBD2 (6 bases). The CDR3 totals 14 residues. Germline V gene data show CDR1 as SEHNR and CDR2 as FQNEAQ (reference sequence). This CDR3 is CVTHPGVSYETQYF. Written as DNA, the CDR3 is TGTGTCACCCATCCGGGAGTGAGTTATGAGACCCAGTACTTC.

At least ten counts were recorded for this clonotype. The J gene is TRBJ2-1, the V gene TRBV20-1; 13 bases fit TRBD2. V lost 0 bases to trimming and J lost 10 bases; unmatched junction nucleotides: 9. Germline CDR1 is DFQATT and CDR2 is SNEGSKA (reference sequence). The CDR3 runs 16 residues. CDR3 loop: CSAREWRTSGSREQFF. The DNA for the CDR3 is TGCAGTGCTAGAGAGTGGAGGACTAGCGGGAGTCGAGAGCAGTTCTTC.

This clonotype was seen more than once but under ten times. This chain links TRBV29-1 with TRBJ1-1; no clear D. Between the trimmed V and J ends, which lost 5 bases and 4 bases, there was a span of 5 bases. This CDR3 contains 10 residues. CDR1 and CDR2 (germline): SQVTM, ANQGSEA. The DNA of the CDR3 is TGCAGCGTTTCAGTCACTGAAGCTTTCTTT. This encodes CSVSVTEAFF.

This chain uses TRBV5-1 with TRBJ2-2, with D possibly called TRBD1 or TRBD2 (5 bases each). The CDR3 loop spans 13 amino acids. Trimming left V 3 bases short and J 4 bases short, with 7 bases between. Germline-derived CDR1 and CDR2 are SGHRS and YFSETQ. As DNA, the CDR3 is TGCGCCAGCAGCTCAGGGACCACCGGGGAGCTGTTTTTT. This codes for CASSSGTTGELFF.